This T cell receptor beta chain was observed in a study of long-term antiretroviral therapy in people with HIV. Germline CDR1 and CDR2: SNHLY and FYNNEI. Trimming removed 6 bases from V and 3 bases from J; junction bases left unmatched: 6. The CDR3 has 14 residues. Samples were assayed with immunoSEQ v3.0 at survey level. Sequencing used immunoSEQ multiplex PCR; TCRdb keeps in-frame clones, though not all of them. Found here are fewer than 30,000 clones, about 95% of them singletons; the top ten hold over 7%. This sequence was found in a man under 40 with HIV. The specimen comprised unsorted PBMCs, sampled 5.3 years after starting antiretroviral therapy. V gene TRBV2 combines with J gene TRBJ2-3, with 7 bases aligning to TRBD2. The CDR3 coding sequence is TGTGCCAGCAGGGTCAGCGGGGTAACAGATACGCAGTATTTT. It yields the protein CASRVSGVTDTQYF.